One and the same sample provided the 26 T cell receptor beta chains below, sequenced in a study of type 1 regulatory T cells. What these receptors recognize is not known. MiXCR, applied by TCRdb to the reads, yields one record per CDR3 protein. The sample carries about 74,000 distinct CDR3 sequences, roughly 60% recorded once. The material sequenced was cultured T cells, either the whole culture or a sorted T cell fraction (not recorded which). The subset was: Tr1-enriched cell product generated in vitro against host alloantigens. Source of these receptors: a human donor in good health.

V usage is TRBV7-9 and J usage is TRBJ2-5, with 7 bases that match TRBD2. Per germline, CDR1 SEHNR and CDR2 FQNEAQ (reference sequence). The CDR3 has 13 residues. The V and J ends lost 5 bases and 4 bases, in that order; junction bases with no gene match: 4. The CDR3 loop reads CASSRGEGETQYF. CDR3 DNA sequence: TGTGCCAGCAGCCGCGGGGAGGGAGAGACCCAGTACTTC.

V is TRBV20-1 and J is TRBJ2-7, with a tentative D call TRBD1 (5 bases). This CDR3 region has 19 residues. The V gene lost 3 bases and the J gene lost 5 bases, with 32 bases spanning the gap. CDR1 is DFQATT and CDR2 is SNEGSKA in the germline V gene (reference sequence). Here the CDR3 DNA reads TGCAGTGCTAGGGCCGGCGCGTCCTCCTCCAGGGTCCCTAGGAACGAGCAGTACTTC. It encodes CSARAGASSSRVPRNEQYF.

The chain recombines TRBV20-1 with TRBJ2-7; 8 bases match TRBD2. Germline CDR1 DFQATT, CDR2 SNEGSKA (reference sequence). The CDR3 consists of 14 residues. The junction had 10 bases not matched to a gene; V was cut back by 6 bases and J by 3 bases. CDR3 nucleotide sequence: TGCAGTGCACCTTCCACTAGCGGTCACTACGAGCAGTACTTC. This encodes CSAPSTSGHYEQYF.

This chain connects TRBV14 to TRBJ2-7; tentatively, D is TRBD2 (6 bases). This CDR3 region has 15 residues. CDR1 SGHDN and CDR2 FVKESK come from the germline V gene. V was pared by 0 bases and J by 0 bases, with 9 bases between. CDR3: CASSQDVGGSYEQYF. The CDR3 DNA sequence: TGTGCCAGCAGCCAAGATGTGGGGGGCTCCTACGAGCAGTACTTC.

DNA of the CDR3: TGTGCCAGCAGCTCCGGCGGGTGGGACGAGCAGTACTTC. Residues: CASSSGGWDEQYF. This chain links TRBV6-2 or TRBV6-3 with TRBJ2-7, with TRBD2 as a possible D gene (5 bases). V lost 6 bases and J lost 5, with 14 bases in between. Germline assignment: CDR1 MNHEY and CDR2 SVGEGT. The CDR3 has 13 amino acids.

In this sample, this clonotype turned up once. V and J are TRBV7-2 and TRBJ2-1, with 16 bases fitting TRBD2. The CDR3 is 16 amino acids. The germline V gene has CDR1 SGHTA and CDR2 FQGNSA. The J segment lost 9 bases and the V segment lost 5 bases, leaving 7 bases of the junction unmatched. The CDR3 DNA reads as TGTGCCAGCAGCATAGGGACTAGCGGGAGGGCCGGTGAGCAGTTCTTC. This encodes CASSIGTSGRAGEQFF.

In nucleotides, the CDR3 is TGTGCCACCAGCAGAGATCTCACCGGACAGGGGGCCGGTGGCTACACCTTC. It is translated as CATSRDLTGQGAGGYTF. The chain recombines TRBV15 with TRBJ1-2, with 11 bases identical to TRBD1. CDR1 and CDR2 from the germline V gene are LNHNV and YYDKDF (reference sequence). CDR3 length: 17 amino acids. With V trimmed by 0 bases and J by 7 bases, 10 bases remained unmatched.

The CDR3 DNA follows: TGCAGCGGCGTACAGAACTACGAGCAGTACTTC. It is translated as CSGVQNYEQYF. The chain couples TRBV29-1 to TRBJ2-7; no firm D call. This CDR3 is built from 11 residues. CDR1 SQVTM and CDR2 ANQGSEA come from the germline V gene. The V end was cut by 7 bases, the J end by 3 bases, with 10 bases between.

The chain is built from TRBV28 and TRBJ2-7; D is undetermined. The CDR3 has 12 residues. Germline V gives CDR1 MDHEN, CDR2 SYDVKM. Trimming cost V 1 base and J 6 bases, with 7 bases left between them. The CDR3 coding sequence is TGTGCCAGCAGTTTATTCCCAGGCGAGCAGTACTTC. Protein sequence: CASSLFPGEQYF.

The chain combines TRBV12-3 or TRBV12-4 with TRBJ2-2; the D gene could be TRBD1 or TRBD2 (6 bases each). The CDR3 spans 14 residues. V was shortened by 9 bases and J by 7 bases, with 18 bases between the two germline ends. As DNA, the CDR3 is TGTGCCAGTTTTCAGGAGGGGGGAGGCGGGGAGCTGTTTTTT. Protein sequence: CASFQEGGGGELFF.

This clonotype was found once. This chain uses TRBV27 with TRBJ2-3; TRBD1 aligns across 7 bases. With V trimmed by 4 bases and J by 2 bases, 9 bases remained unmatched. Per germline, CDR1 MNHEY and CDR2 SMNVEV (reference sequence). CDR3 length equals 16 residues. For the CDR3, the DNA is TGTGCCAGCAGTTCATCCTGGGACAGTCCCACAGATACGCAGTATTTT. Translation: CASSSSWDSPTDTQYF.

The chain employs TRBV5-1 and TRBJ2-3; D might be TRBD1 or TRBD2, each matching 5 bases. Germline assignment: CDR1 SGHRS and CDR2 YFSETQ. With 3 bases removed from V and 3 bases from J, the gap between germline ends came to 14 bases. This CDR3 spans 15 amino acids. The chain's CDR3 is CASSWGSTGTDTQYF. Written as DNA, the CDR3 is TGCGCCAGCAGCTGGGGCAGTACGGGGACAGATACGCAGTATTTT. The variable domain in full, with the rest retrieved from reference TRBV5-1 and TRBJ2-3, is KAGVTQTPRYLIKTRGQQVTLSCSPISGHRSVSWYQQTPGQGLQFLFEYFSETQRNKGNFPGRFSGRQFSNSRSEMNVSTLELGDSALYLCASSWGSTGTDTQYFGPGTRLTVL.

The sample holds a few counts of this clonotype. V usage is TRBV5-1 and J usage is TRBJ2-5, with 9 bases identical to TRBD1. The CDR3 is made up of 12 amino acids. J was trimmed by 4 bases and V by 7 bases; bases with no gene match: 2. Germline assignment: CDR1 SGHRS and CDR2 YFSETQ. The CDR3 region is CASGQGRETQYF. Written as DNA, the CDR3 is TGCGCCAGCGGACAGGGGCGAGAGACCCAGTACTTC.

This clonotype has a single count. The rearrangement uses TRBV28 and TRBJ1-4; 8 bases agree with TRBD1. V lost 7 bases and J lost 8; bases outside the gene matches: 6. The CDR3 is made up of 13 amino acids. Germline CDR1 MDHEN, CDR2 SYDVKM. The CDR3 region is CASTTGVEEKLFF. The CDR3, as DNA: TGTGCCAGCACGACAGGGGTTGAGGAAAAACTGTTTTTT.

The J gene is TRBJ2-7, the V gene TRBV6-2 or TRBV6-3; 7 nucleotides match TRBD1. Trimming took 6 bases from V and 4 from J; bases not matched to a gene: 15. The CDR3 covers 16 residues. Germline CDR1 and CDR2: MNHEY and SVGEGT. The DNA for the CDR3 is TGTGCCAGCAGGAGGAAGGGGGCGCCCCCTCAATACGAGCAGTACTTC. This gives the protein CASRRKGAPPQYEQYF.

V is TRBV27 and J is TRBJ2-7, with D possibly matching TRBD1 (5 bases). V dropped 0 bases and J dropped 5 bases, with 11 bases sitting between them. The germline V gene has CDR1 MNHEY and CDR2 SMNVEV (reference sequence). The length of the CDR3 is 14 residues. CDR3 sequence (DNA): TGTGCCAGCAGTTTATCCGCAGGGAACCACGAGCAGTACTTC. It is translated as CASSLSAGNHEQYF.

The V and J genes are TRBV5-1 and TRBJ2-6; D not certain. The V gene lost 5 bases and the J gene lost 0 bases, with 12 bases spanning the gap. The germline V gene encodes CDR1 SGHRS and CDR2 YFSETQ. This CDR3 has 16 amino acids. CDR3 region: CASRPTADSGANVLTF. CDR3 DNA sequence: TGCGCCAGCAGGCCTACAGCCGACTCTGGGGCCAACGTCCTGACTTTC.

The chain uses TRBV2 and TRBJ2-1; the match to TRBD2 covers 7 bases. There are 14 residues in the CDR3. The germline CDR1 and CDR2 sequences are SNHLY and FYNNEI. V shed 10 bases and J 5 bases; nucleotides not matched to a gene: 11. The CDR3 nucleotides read TGTGCCACAACAACCGCGGGAGTTAACAATGAGCAGTTCTTC. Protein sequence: CATTTAGVNNEQFF.

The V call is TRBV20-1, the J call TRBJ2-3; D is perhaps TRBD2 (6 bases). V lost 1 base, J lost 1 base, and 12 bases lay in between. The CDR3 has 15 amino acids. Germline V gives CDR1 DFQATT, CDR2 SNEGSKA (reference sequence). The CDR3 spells CSARGRQRGTDTQYF. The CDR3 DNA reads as TGCAGTGCTAGAGGTCGCCAGCGGGGCACAGATACGCAGTATTTT.

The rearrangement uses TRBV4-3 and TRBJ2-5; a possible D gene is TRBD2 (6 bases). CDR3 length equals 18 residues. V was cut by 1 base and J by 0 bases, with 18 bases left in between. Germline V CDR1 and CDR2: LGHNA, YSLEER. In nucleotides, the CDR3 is TGCGCCAGCAGCCAAGGGTTAGGAGGGACTCCGTACCAAGAGACCCAGTACTTC. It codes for CASSQGLGGTPYQETQYF.

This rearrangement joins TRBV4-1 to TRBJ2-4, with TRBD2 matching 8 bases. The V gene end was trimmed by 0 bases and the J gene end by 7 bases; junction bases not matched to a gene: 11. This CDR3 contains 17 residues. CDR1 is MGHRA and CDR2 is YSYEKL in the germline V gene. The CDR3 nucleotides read TGCGCCAGCAGCCAAGATTGGGTAGCGGGAATGCGTAACATTCAGTACTTC. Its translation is CASSQDWVAGMRNIQYF.

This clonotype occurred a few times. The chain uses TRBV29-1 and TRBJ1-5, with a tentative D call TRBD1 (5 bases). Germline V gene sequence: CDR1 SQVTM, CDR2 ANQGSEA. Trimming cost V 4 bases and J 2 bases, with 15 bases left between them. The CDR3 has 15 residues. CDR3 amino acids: CSVAEGFLGNQPQHF. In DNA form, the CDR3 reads TGCAGCGTTGCTGAGGGGTTCTTAGGCAATCAGCCCCAGCATTTT.

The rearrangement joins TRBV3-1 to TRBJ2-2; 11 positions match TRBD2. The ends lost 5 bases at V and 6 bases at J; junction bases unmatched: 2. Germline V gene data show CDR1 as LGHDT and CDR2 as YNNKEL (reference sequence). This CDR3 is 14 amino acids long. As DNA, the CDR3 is TGTGCCAGCAGCATACTAGCGGGAGCCGGGGAGCTGTTTTTT. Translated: CASSILAGAGELFF.

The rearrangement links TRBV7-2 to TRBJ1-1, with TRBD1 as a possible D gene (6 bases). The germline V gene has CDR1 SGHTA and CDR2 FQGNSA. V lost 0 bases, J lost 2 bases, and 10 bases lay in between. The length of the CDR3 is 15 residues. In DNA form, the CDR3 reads TGTGCCAGCAGCTTAGCTCTAGGGGGAAACACTGAAGCTTTCTTT. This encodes CASSLALGGNTEAFF.

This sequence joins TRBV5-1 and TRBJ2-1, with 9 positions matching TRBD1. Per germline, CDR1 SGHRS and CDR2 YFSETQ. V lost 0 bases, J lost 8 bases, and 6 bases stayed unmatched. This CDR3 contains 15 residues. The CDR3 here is CASSLGTGVAYEQFF. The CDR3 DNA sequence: TGCGCCAGCAGCTTGGGGACAGGGGTTGCCTATGAGCAGTTCTTC.

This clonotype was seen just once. The CDR3: CASSYVTRSGSPDTQYF. In DNA form, the CDR3 reads TGTGCCAGCAGTTACGTTACTCGGAGCGGGAGCCCAGATACGCAGTATTTT. The V gene is TRBV6-2 or TRBV6-3, the J gene TRBJ2-3, with 8 bases identical to TRBD2. V was clipped by 2 bases and J by 4 bases; unmatched bases: 11. The CDR3 extends over 17 amino acids. In germline, CDR1 is MNHEY, CDR2 SVGEGT.